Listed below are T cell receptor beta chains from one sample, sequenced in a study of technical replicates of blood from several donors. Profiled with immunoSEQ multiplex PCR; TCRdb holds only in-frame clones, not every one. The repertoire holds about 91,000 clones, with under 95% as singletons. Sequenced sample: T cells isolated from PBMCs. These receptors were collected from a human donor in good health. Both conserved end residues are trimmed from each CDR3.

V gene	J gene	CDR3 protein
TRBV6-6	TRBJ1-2	ATLPLGLFGGYT
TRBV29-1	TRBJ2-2	SVGGRVATGELF
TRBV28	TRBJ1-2	ASSSHLRQGAGEGYT
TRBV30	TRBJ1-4	AWKAGNEKLF
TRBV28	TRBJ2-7	ASSARVVSYEQY
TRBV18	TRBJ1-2	ASSPVAYYGYT
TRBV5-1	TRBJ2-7	ASSREATGQGYEQY
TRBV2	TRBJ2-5	ASSEGARFGTQY
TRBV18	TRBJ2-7	ASSLQDSREQY
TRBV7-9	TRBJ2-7	ASSPQEGDYEQY
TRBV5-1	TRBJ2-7	ASSLISELDYEQY
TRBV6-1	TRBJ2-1	ASFSGGGRHEQF
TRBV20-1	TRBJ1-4	SARTVEELF
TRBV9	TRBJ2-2	ASSVGPGGSRTGELF
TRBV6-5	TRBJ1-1	ASSFSGAGGEAF
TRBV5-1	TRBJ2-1	ASSLGRGPYNEQF
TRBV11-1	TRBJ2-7	ASSPTSGGAYEQY
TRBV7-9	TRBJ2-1	ASSFGGGLAAEQF
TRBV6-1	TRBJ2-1	ASSDLNARNEQF
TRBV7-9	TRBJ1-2	ASTRQVHYGYT
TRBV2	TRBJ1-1	ASSRAIMAGARNTEAF
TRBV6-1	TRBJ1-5	ASSGYQANSNQPQH
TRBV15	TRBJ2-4	ATSRFGVGRNIQY
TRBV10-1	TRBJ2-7	ASSESFRLGSRQISYEQY
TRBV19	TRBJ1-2	ASRDRAVSGYT
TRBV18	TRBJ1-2	ASSPSQGSDGYT
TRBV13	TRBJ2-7	ASSLADSSYEQY
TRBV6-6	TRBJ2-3	ASSRGLAGAPDTQY
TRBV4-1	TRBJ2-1	ASSLGQGAWGGPYNEQF
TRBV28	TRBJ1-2	ASRQTPNYGYT
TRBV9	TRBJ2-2	ASSVGSGNTGELF
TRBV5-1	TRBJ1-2	ASSSKTNMGQGVYGYT
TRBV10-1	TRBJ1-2	ASVRRDVRGYT
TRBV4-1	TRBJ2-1	ASSSPVTRYNEQF
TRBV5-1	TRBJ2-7	ASSFTIQGIVEQY
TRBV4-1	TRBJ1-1	ASSQVGIDSQNTEAF
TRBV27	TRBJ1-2	ASSFGTGGSYGYT
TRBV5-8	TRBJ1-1	ASSPEISRAF
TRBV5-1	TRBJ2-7	ASSLKGQHSYEQY
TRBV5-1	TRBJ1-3	ASSYDRGGNTIY
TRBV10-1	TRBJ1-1	ASSGGNTEAF
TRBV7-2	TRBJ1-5	ASSWVQGHNQPQH
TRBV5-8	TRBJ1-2	ASGDGQPLIRGYT
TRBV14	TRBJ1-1	ASSHGNEAF
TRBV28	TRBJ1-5	ASSSGTGSHYSNQPQH
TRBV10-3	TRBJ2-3	AISESAGVVDTQY
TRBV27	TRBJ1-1	ASSLSRGLSAF
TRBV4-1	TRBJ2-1	ASSQDPSSSSSYNEQF
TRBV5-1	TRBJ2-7	ASSRGNSDRVKSYEQY
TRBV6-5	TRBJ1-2	ASSYSAGAYGYT
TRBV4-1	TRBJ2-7	ASSQYETYEQY
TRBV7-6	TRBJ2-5	ASSFGQGHQETQY